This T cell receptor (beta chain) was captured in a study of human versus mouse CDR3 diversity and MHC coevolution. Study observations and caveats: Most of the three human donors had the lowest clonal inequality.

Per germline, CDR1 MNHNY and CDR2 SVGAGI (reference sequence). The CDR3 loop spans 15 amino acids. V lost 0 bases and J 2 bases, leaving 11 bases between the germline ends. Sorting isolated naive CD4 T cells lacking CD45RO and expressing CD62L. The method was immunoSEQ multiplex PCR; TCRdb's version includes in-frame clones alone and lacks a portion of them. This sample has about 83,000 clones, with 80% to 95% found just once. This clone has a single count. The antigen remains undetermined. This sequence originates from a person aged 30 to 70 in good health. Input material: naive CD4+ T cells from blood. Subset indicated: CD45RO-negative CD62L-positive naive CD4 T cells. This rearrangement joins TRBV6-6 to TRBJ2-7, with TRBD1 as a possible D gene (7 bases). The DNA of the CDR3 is TGTGCCAGCAGTTACTCTCAGGGGGGAACCTACGAGCAGTACTTC. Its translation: CASSYSQGGTYEQYF.